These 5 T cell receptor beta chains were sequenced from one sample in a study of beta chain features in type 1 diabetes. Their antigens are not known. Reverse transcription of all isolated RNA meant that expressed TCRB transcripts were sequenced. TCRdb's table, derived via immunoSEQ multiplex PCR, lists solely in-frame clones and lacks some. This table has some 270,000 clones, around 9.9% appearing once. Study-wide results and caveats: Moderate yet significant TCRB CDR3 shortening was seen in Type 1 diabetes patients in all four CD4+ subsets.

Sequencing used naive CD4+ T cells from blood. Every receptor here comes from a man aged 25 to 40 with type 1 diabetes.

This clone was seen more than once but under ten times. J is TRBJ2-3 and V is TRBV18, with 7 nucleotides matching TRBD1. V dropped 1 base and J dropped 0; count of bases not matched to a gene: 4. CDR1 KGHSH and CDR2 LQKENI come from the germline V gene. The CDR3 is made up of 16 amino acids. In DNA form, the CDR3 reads TGTGCCAGCTCACCACTCACAGGGGCTAGCACAGATACGCAGTATTTT. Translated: CASSPLTGASTDTQYF. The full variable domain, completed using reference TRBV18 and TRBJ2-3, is NAGVMQNPRHLVRRRGQEARLRCSPMKGHSHVYWYRQLPEEGLKFMVYLQKENIIDESGMPKERFSAEFPKEGPSILRIQQVVRGDSAAYFCASSPLTGASTDTQYFGPGTRLTVL.

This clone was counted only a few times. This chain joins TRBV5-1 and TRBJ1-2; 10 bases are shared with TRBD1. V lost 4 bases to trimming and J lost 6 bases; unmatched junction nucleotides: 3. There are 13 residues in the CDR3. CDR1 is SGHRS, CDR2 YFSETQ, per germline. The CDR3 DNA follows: TGCGCCAGCAGCATGGGACAGGGGAATGGCTACACCTTC. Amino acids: CASSMGQGNGYTF.

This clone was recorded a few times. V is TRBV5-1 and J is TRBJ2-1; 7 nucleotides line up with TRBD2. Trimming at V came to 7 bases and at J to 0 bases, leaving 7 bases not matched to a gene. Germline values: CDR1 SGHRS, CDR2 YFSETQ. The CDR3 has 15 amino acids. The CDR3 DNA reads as TGCGCCAGCTCCAGCGGGGCGAGCTCCTACAATGAGCAGTTCTTC. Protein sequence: CASSSGASSYNEQFF.

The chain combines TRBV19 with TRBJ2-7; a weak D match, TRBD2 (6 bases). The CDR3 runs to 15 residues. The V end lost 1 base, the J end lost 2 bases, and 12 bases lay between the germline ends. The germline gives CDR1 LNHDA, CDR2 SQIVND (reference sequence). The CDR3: CASSIGGDATYEQYF. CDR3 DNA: TGTGCCAGTAGTATAGGCGGGGACGCCACCTACGAGCAGTACTTC. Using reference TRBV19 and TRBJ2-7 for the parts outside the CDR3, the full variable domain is DGGITQSPKYLFRKEGQNVTLSCEQNLNHDAMYWYRQDPGQGLRLIYYSQIVNDFQKGDIAEGYSVSREKKESFPLTVTSAQKNPTAFYLCASSIGGDATYEQYFGPGTRLTVT.

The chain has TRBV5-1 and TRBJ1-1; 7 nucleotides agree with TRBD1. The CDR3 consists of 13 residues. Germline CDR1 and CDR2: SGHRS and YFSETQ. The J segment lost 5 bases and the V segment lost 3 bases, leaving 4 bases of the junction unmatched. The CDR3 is CASSSPQGTEAFF. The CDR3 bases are TGCGCCAGCAGCTCTCCACAGGGGACTGAAGCTTTCTTT.